A single sample is the source of the 31 T cell receptor beta chains below, sequenced in a study of human T cells and chemical hapten exposure. A single record per CDR3 protein comes from TCRdb applying MiXCR to the RACE reads. The data hold 300,000 to 450,000 distinct CDR3 sequences, with roughly 4.8% observed a single time. Described time point: patch test 1, 2 weeks after DPC sensitization. Treatment indicated: therapeutic diphenylcyclopropenone sensitization with weekly scalp DPC. The sequencing used whole blood, collected in connection with sensitization to the hapten diphenylcyclopropenone (DPC). The receptors stem from a woman in her fifties or sixties with alopecia areata. Some clones in this sample may be carry-over from other donors' samples.

The CDR3 nucleotides are TGTGCCAGCAGCTCCCACAAGAACACTGAAGCTTTCTTT. Translating it yields CASSSHKNTEAFF. The J gene is TRBJ1-1, the V gene TRBV7-2; D uncertain. The CDR3 sequence is 13 residues long. The V gene lost 4 bases and the J gene lost 1 base, with 7 bases spanning the gap. Germline CDR1 and CDR2: SGHTA and FQGNSA.

At least ten counts were recorded for this clonotype. The chain couples TRBV20-1 to TRBJ1-1; maybe TRBD1 (5 bases). This CDR3 is 16 amino acids long. V was pared by 4 bases and J by 2 bases, with 20 bases between. CDR1 and CDR2 from the germline V gene are DFQATT and SNEGSKA (reference sequence). CDR3 residues: CSATRGAAGVNTEAFF. The CDR3 bases are TGCAGTGCTACGAGGGGAGCGGCAGGCGTTAACACTGAAGCTTTCTTT.

This clonotype was detected only a few times. The chain employs TRBV12-3 or TRBV12-4 and TRBJ2-3; 10 bases fit TRBD2. The J segment lost 3 bases and the V segment lost 7 bases, leaving 7 bases of the junction unmatched. This CDR3 region has 15 residues. The chain's CDR3 is CASTRAGGRTDTQYF. The CDR3 DNA sequence: TGTGCCAGCACCCGAGCGGGAGGGCGGACAGATACGCAGTATTTT.

This clonotype was counted ten times or more. The V gene is TRBV2, the J gene TRBJ1-2; 10 bases match TRBD1. CDR3 length: 13 amino acids. J was trimmed by 6 bases and V by 8 bases; bases with no gene match: 6. Germline V gene sequence: CDR1 SNHLY, CDR2 FYNNEI. The CDR3, as DNA: TGTGCCAGCTCCCGGGACAGGGGTGATGGCTACACCTTC. It encodes CASSRDRGDGYTF.

The chain carries TRBV6-5 and TRBJ1-6; 8 bases are shared with TRBD1. Germline trimming cut 7 bases from V and 10 bases from J; bases unmatched to any gene: 9. Germline V gives CDR1 MNHEY, CDR2 SVGAGI. CDR3 size: 14 residues. The CDR3 bases are TGTGCCAGCACCTTGGACAGGGCTCTGTCACCCCTCCACTTT. The encoded protein is CASTLDRALSPLHF.

V and J are TRBV4-1 and TRBJ1-6; possibly TRBD1 for D (5 bases). The V gene lost 6 bases and the J gene lost 8 bases, with 14 bases spanning the gap. The CDR3 is made up of 14 amino acids. Germline CDR1 is MGHRA and CDR2 is YSYEKL. CDR3 residues: CASSSGTGDSPLHF. The CDR3 DNA follows: TGCGCCAGCAGTTCAGGGACCGGAGATTCACCCCTCCACTTT.

There are many counts of this clonotype. The chain combines TRBV28 with TRBJ2-5; D unclear. CDR1 and CDR2 from the germline V gene are MDHEN and SYDVKM. V lost 4 bases to trimming and J lost 5 bases, with 17 bases between them. The CDR3 has 15 amino acids. CDR3 in amino acids: CASSSTGTRIETQYF. The DNA of the CDR3 is TGTGCCAGCAGTTCAACCGGTACACGGATTGAGACCCAGTACTTC.

The sample holds a few counts of this clonotype. The chain carries TRBV28 and TRBJ1-5; D possibly corresponds to TRBD1 (6 bases). The CDR3 length is 15 residues. Deletions cut 10 bases from V and 0 bases from J, with 16 bases between. Germline-derived CDR1 and CDR2 are MDHEN and SYDVKM. This chain's CDR3 is CATRPTGGSNQPQHF. CDR3 bases: TGTGCCACCCGACCGACAGGCGGTAGCAATCAGCCCCAGCATTTT. Complete variable domain (other parts from reference TRBV28 and TRBJ1-5): DVKVTQSSRYLVKRTGEKVFLECVQDMDHENMFWYRQDPGLGLRLIYFSYDVKMKEKGDIPEGYSVSREKKERFSLILESASTNQTSMYLCATRPTGGSNQPQHFGDGTRLSIL.

The rearrangement links TRBV9 to TRBJ2-1; 14 bases align to TRBD2. This CDR3 is 18 amino acids long. In germline, CDR1 is SGDLS, CDR2 YYNGEE. The V segment lost 0 bases and the J segment 1 base; nucleotides outside the gene matches: 3. The CDR3 sequence is CASSVGLAGGPSYNEQFF. The CDR3 DNA follows: TGTGCCAGCAGCGTAGGACTAGCGGGAGGGCCGTCCTACAATGAGCAGTTCTTC.

This clonotype was counted many times. The chain combines TRBV13 with TRBJ1-1, with D unresolved. CDR1 and CDR2 (germline): PRHDT, FYEKMQ (reference sequence). The CDR3 consists of 14 residues. V dropped 4 bases and J dropped 0 bases, with 9 bases sitting between them. The CDR3 DNA reads as TGTGCCAGCAGCTCCCCCAACATGAACACTGAAGCTTTCTTT. It is translated as CASSSPNMNTEAFF.

Worth noting for this clonotype: A junction boundary mismatches the germline segment, possibly from a read error. This chain links TRBV12-3 or TRBV12-4 with TRBJ1-2; unclear D gene. CDR3 length: 13 amino acids. For the CDR3, the DNA is TGTGTCAGCAGCCCGGAGTACAACTATGGCTACACCTTC. Translating it yields CVSSPEYNYGYTF.

The chain links TRBV5-1 to TRBJ2-3; D call uncertain. Germline CDR1 is SGHRS and CDR2 is YFSETQ. The V and J ends lost 0 bases and 0 bases respectively, with 11 bases between them. The CDR3 contains 16 residues. The CDR3 DNA follows: TGCGCCAGCAGCTTGGACCTCACGGGTAGCACAGATACGCAGTATTTT. Amino acids: CASSLDLTGSTDTQYF.

This clonotype came up a few times. CDR3 DNA sequence: TGCAGTGCTAGAGCGGCAGGGGCCCAAAATTCACCCCTCCACTTT. This translates into CSARAAGAQNSPLHF. This chain connects TRBV20-1 to TRBJ1-6; tentative D call: TRBD1 (6 bases). Germline assignment: CDR1 DFQATT and CDR2 SNEGSKA (reference sequence). The CDR3 covers 15 residues. The germline V and J ends were trimmed by 1 base and 7 bases, with 14 bases remaining between them.

The sample holds many counts of this clonotype. This chain links TRBV11-2 with TRBJ2-3, with TRBD1 as a possible D gene (5 bases). This CDR3 is built from 16 residues. V was pared by 1 base and J by 5 bases, with 16 bases between. From germline, CDR1 is SGHAT and CDR2 FQNNGV. CDR3: CASSLAAAPGQDTQYF. CDR3 nucleotides: TGTGCCAGCAGCTTAGCTGCCGCACCAGGGCAAGATACGCAGTATTTT.

This clonotype was seen only a few times. V usage is TRBV12-3 or TRBV12-4 and J usage is TRBJ2-1; no firm D call. V was shortened by 6 bases and J by 15 bases, with 24 bases between the two germline ends. This CDR3 comprises 14 residues. Here the CDR3 DNA reads TGTGCCAGCAGCCCCTTGCCCGCGGCAATGAATACGTTCTTC. Translation: CASSPLPAAMNTFF.

Ten or more counts support this clonotype. The germline gene is not matched at one end of the junction; a read error may be the cause. This sequence joins TRBV29-1 and TRBJ2-7; either TRBD1 or TRBD2 may fit D (5 bases each). CDR3 size: 11 residues. The germline V gene encodes CDR1 SQVTM and CDR2 ANQGSEA. The CDR3 protein is CSVGLGVEVHF. Written as DNA, the CDR3 is TGCAGCGTTGGGCTGGGGGTAGAGGTCCACTTC.

This clonotype was seen at least ten times. This chain uses TRBV11-2 with TRBJ1-6; D is uncertain. The CDR3 contains 15 residues. V was trimmed by 0 bases and J by 10 bases, leaving 13 bases between them. Germline lookup yields CDR1 SGHAT and CDR2 FQNNGV. The CDR3 sequence is CASSLDAEGGSPLHF. The CDR3 DNA reads TGTGCCAGCAGCTTAGATGCAGAGGGAGGATCACCCCTCCACTTT.

This clonotype appeared many times. The chain links TRBV5-1 to TRBJ2-1; a possible D gene is TRBD1 (6 bases). V shed 1 base and J shed 0 bases, with 11 bases lying between them. Germline V lookup: CDR1 SGHRS, CDR2 YFSETQ. The CDR3 length is 16 residues. The CDR3 spells CASSLNGQSSYNEQFF. The CDR3, as DNA: TGCGCCAGCAGCTTGAACGGACAGAGCTCCTACAATGAGCAGTTCTTC.

As concerns this clonotype: A much larger clone is a single base away; this may be a read error. The rearrangement uses TRBV3-1 and TRBJ2-1; 7 nucleotides align to TRBD1. The CDR3 contains 14 residues. CDR1 is LGHDT and CDR2 is YNNKEL in the germline V gene (reference sequence). In nucleotides, the CDR3 is TGTGCCACCAGCTCCTCGACAGGGAGAAATGAGCAGTTCTTC. Translated, it gives CATSSSTGRNEQFF.

This clonotype occurred many times. V is TRBV12-3 or TRBV12-4 and J is TRBJ1-5, with a weak D call TRBD1 (6 bases). With 4 bases removed from V and 6 bases from J, the gap between germline ends came to 16 bases. This CDR3 spans 15 amino acids. CDR3 region: CASSSHRWGLQPQHF. In nucleotides, the CDR3 is TGTGCCAGCAGTTCCCACCGGTGGGGGCTTCAGCCCCAGCATTTT.

V and J are TRBV7-9 and TRBJ1-4, with D perhaps matching TRBD1 (6 bases). CDR3 length: 13 amino acids. In germline, CDR1 is SEHNR, CDR2 FQNEAQ (reference sequence). V shed 5 bases and J shed 6 bases, with 10 bases lying between them. CDR3 coding DNA: TGTGCCAGCAGCCGCAGGGGAGATGAAAAACTGTTTTTT. It is translated as CASSRRGDEKLFF.

This clonotype was seen more than once but under ten times. The chain carries TRBV28 and TRBJ2-5, with no clear D. With 5 bases removed from V and 9 bases from J, the gap between germline ends came to 19 bases. Germline V gene data show CDR1 as MDHEN and CDR2 as SYDVKM. The CDR3 totals 14 residues. CDR3 in DNA: TGTGCCAGCAGTCCCTACCCGGGCCTCGAGGCCCAGTACTTC. Translating it yields CASSPYPGLEAQYF.

This clonotype appeared many times. This chain uses TRBV14 with TRBJ1-1; TRBD1 matches 9 bases. CDR1 is SGHDN and CDR2 is FVKESK in the germline V gene. This CDR3 has 15 residues. Trimming removed 4 bases from V and 4 bases from J; junction bases left unmatched: 7. For the CDR3, the DNA is TGTGCCAGCAGCCTTCCCGGGACAGGGATCACTGAAGCTTTCTTT. Protein: CASSLPGTGITEAFF.

This clonotype was detected only a few times. This chain joins TRBV7-6 and TRBJ1-4; D not certain. Germline assignment: CDR1 SGHVS and CDR2 FNYEAQ. V was shortened by 3 bases and J by 10 bases, with 9 bases between the two germline ends. There are 12 residues in the CDR3. DNA for the CDR3: TGTGCCAGCAGCTTCACCCGGGGAAAACTGTTTTTT. Encoded protein: CASSFTRGKLFF.

This clonotype was seen only a few times. The genes are TRBV6-5 and TRBJ1-3, with D perhaps matching TRBD1 (5 bases). V was clipped by 5 bases and J by 0 bases, with 11 bases between them. This CDR3 has 15 residues. Germline V CDR1 and CDR2: MNHEY, SVGAGI. The CDR3 nucleotides are TGTGCCAGCAGTAGGGGACGGAGCTCTGGAAACACCATATATTTT. It yields the protein CASSRGRSSGNTIYF.

This clonotype was counted ten times or more. The V call is TRBV9, the J call TRBJ1-1; 8 bases are a match to TRBD1. This CDR3 region has 16 residues. In germline, CDR1 is SGDLS, CDR2 YYNGEE. V lost 0 bases, J lost 6 bases, and 10 bases stayed unmatched. This chain's CDR3 is CASSVAPGGATAEAFF. For the CDR3, the DNA is TGTGCCAGCAGCGTAGCTCCAGGGGGCGCGACGGCTGAAGCTTTCTTT.

The chain has TRBV9 and TRBJ2-7; 7 bases match TRBD1. Germline V gene sequence: CDR1 SGDLS, CDR2 YYNGEE. The trim removed 0 bases at V and 1 base at J, leaving 4 bases unmatched. This CDR3 comprises 15 residues. CDR3: CASSVGGGLSYEQYF. The CDR3 region has the DNA TGTGCCAGCAGCGTAGGAGGGGGCCTATCCTACGAGCAGTACTTC.

This clonotype was seen ten or more times. V is TRBV12-3 or TRBV12-4 and J is TRBJ1-1, with D uncertain. The ends were cut back, 0 bases at V and 1 base at J, with 3 bases in the middle. This CDR3 contains 13 residues. The CDR3 sequence: CASSLAANTEAFF. The CDR3 DNA follows: TGTGCCAGCAGTTTAGCCGCGAACACTGAAGCTTTCTTT.

This clonotype was detected many times. The rearrangement links TRBV5-1 to TRBJ1-5, with D possibly matching TRBD1 (5 bases). Trimming cost V 3 bases and J 2 bases, with 9 bases left between them. The germline V gene encodes CDR1 SGHRS and CDR2 YFSETQ. The CDR3 totals 14 residues. The CDR3 sequence: CASSWDGRNQPQHF. The CDR3 region has the DNA TGCGCCAGCAGCTGGGACGGCCGCAATCAGCCCCAGCATTTT. Based on the CDR3 plus reference TRBV5-1 and TRBJ1-5, the full variable domain is KAGVTQTPRYLIKTRGQQVTLSCSPISGHRSVSWYQQTPGQGLQFLFEYFSETQRNKGNFPGRFSGRQFSNSRSEMNVSTLELGDSALYLCASSWDGRNQPQHFGDGTRLSIL.

The V call is TRBV11-2, the J call TRBJ1-1; maybe TRBD1 (5 bases). The CDR3 totals 15 residues. V was shortened by 5 bases and J by 10 bases, with 23 bases between the two germline ends. CDR1 and CDR2 (germline): SGHAT, FQNNGV. The DNA for the CDR3 is TGTGCCAGCAGCAACTCGCAGGTTCTCGGGGGGTTAGCTTTCTTT. Translated: CASSNSQVLGGLAFF.

This clonotype was recorded at least ten times. V usage is TRBV13 and J usage is TRBJ1-5; D remains unclear. The CDR3 contains 14 residues. The germline V gene has CDR1 PRHDT and CDR2 FYEKMQ (reference sequence). The V end lost 0 bases, the J end lost 4 bases, and 7 bases lay between the germline ends. The CDR3 DNA sequence: TGTGCCAGCAGCTTAGGCGGCGTGAATCAGCCCCAGCATTTT. The encoded protein is CASSLGGVNQPQHF.